This T cell receptor (beta chain) was captured in a study of Tregs in tolerant kidney transplant recipients. Study-level findings and limits: Biological reproducibility was not directly addressed in this study. Few patients were studied, so findings need validation in larger groups.

Clones were sequenced by immunoSEQ multiplex PCR, and TCRdb holds only the in-frame ones, with some missing. This table has hundreds of thousands of clones, about 80% appearing once. Unstimulated Tregs (CD4+CD25+CD127-) and CD4+CD25- non-Tregs were sorted from PBMCs. Remarks on this clone: What it binds is not known.

The sequence was collected from a human donor in good health. Sequencing input: CD4+ T cells from blood.

The CDR3 sequence: CASSTRLAYNEQFF. DNA for the CDR3: TGTGCCAGTAGTACCCGTCTAGCCTACAATGAGCAGTTCTTC. The V call is TRBV19, the J call TRBJ2-1; D gene uncertain. This CDR3 region has 14 residues. Germline CDR1 reads LNHDA; CDR2 reads SQIVND (reference sequence). Trimming left V 4 bases short and J 2 bases short, with 9 bases between. Combining the CDR3 with reference TRBV19 and TRBJ2-1 gives the whole variable domain DGGITQSPKYLFRKEGQNVTLSCEQNLNHDAMYWYRQDPGQGLRLIYYSQIVNDFQKGDIAEGYSVSREKKESFPLTVTSAQKNPTAFYLCASSTRLAYNEQFFGPGTRLTVL.